This TCR beta chain was recovered during a study of pediatric ulcerative colitis. Trimming left V 5 bases short and J 7 bases short, with 9 bases between. The length of the CDR3 is 12 residues. The germline V gene encodes CDR1 SGHTA and CDR2 FQGNSA. Profiling relied on immunoSEQ multiplex PCR, and the TCRdb table lists in-frame clones only, not all of them. The profile shows roughly 54,000 clones, around 87% of them singletons. Points on this clone: The target antigen is unknown.

Study-wide findings and caveats: No controls had the two rectal clonotypes shared by ulcerative colitis patients.

The sequence derives from a boy younger than 18 who was a control in a study of pediatric ulcerative colitis. J is TRBJ1-3 and V is TRBV7-2; D not resolved. Sequenced input: blood. This CDR3 is CASSGLGNTIYF. In nucleotides, the CDR3 is TGTGCCAGCAGCGGACTCGGGAACACCATATATTTT.